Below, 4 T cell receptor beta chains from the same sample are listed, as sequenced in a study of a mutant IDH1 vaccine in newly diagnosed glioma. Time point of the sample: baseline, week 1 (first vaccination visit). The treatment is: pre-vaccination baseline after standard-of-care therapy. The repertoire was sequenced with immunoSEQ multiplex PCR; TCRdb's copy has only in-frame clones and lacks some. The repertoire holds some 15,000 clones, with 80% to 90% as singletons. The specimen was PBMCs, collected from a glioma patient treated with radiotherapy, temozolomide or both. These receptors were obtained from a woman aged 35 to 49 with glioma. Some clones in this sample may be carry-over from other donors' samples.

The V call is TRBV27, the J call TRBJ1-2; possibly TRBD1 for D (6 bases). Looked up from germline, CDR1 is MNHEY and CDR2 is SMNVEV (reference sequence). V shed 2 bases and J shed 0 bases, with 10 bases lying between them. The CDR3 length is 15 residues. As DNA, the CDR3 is TGTGCCAGCAGTTTACAGGGGTTAGCTAACTATGGCTACACCTTC. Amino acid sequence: CASSLQGLANYGYTF.

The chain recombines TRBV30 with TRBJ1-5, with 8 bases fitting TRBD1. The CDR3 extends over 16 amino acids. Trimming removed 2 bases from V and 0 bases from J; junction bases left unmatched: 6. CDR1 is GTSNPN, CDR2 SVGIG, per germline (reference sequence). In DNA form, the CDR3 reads TGTGCCTGGAGTCGACAGGGGATATATAGCAATCAGCCCCAGCATTTT. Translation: CAWSRQGIYSNQPQHF.

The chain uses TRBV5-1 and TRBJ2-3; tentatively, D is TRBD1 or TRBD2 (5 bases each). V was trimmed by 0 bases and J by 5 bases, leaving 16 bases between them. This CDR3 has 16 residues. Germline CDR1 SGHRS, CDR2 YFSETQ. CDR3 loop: CASSLDRGVVEDTQYF. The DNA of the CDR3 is TGCGCCAGCAGCTTGGATCGAGGGGTAGTTGAAGATACGCAGTATTTT.

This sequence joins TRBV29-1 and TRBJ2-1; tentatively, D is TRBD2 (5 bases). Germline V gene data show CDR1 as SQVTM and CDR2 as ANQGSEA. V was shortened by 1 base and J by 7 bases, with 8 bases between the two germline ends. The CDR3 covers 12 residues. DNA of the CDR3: TGCAGCGTTGAAGGACGGACTAATGAGCAGTTCTTC. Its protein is CSVEGRTNEQFF.